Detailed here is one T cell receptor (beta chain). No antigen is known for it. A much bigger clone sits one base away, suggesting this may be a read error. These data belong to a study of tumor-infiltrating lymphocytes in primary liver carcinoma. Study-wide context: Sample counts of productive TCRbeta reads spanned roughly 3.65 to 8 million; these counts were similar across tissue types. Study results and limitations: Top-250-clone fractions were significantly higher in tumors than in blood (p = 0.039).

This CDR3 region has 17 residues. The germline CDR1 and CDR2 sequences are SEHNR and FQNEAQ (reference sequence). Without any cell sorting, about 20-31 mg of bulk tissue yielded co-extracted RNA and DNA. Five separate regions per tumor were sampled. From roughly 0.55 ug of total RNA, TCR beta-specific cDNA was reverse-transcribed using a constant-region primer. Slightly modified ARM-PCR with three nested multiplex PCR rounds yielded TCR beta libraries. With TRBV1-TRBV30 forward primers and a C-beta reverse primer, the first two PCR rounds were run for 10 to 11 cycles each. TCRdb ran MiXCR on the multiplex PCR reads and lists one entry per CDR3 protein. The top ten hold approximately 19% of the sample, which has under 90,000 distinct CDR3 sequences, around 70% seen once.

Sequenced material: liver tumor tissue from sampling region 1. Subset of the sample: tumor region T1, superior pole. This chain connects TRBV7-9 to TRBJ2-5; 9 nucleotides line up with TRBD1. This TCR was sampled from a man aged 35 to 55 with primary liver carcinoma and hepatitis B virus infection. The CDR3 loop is CACSLTDSQGAGETQYF. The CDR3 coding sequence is TGTGCCTGCAGTTTAACCGATTCACAGGGGGCGGGAGAGACCCAGTACTTC. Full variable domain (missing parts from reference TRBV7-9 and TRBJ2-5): DTGVSQNPRHKITKRGQNVTFRCDPISEHNRLYWYRQTLGQGPEFLTYFQNEAQLEKSRLLSDRFSAERPKGSFSTLEIQRTEQGDSAMYLCACSLTDSQGAGETQYFGPGTRLLVL.